This T cell receptor (beta chain) was sequenced in a study of T cells in Graves' hyperthyroidism and ophthalmopathy. Whole-study findings and limits: The model's output predicted ophthalmopathy at a median of 6.5 months prior to onset.

This clonotype was detected many times. Its antigen is unknown. In germline, CDR1 is LNHDA, CDR2 SQIVND (reference sequence). Deletions cut 5 bases from V and 1 base from J, with 14 bases between. The CDR3 covers 15 residues. The TCR beta CDR3 regions underwent amplification using RNA transcripts as the source. Using the HTBI primer set, a first-round RT-PCR was run on the TCR CDR3. Each CDR3 protein is one row after TCRdb ran MiXCR on the multiplex PCR reads. The table shows hundreds of thousands of distinct CDR3 sequences, with about 14% occurring only once. Ophthalmopathy patients had Clinical Activity Score at least 3, NOSPECS grade at least 4, duration under 3 months. Exclusion criteria comprised uncontrolled infection, other autoimmune disease, pregnancy or lactation.

V is TRBV19 and J is TRBJ1-1; D perhaps matches TRBD1 (6 bases). This TCR derives from a woman in her 40s with Graves' ophthalmopathy. Sequenced sample: blood. The CDR3 DNA follows: TGTGCCAGTAGTCCCCGGGACACCTCGAACACTGAAGCTTTCTTT. Its protein product is CASSPRDTSNTEAFF.